This T cell receptor beta chain was retrieved from a study of Ad26.COV2.S vaccination and SARS-CoV-2 variants. Profiling relied on immunoSEQ multiplex PCR, and the TCRdb table lists in-frame clones only, not all of them. This table holds approximately 280,000 clones, more than 70% found once. The V and J ends lost 5 bases and 3 bases respectively, with 11 bases between them. The CDR3 spans 13 residues. Looked up from germline, CDR1 is LNHDA and CDR2 is SQIVND (reference sequence). Treatment indicated: approximately 18 received Ad26.COV2.S at low or high dose, single or two shots; about 5 received placebo; per-sample allocation not given. It was on day 63 after the first vaccine or placebo injection that samples were taken.

The sequencing used peripheral blood, collected in a trial of Ad26.COV2.S vaccine versus placebo. The V call is TRBV19, the J call TRBJ2-7; unclear D gene. The receptor was isolated from a person between 18 and 60 years old who received the Ad26.COV2.S COVID-19 vaccine or a placebo. The CDR3 reads CASSVGDLYEQYF. The CDR3 DNA reads TGTGCCAGTAGTGTCGGCGACCTCTACGAGCAGTACTTC.